This T cell receptor (beta chain) stems from a study of blood T cell repertoires in COVID-19. Looking at the study overall: From T cells, B-cell-depleted T cells, or PBMCs came the material, which was cDNA or gDNA.

In Cohort 3, a recovered donor had either two negative PCRs, clearance, or symptom resolution. Looked up from germline, CDR1 is LGHNT and CDR2 is FRNRAP. This CDR3 has 16 amino acids. With V trimmed by 6 bases and J by 1 base, 8 bases remained unmatched. Assay: immunoSEQ multiplex PCR; the TCRdb copy retains only in-frame clones and omits some. The data contain some 400,000 clones, over 75% of them singletons. The sequence came from a young man who had recovered from COVID-19. The chain couples TRBV12-5 to TRBJ2-7; TRBD2 agrees at 11 bases. The source material was PBMCs or T cells enriched from blood (not recorded which). As DNA, the CDR3 is TGTGCTAGTGGGGACCCACTAGCGGGGGTTTCCTACGAGCAGTACTTC. This codes for CASGDPLAGVSYEQYF.